One sample yielded the 28 T cell receptor beta chains listed below, sequenced in a study of T-cell reconstitution after alpha-beta-depleted transplantation in children. Unique molecular identifiers were incorporated when the TCRbeta library was constructed. TCRdb recomputed calls from the PCR reads with MiXCR, one row per CDR3 protein. This sample yields approximately 250,000 distinct CDR3 sequences, of which about 8.8% are seen a single time; roughly 5.1% belongs to the top ten. Sample: PBMCs from the stem cell graft donor, taken from the stem cell graft. The receptor source for this set is a human donor who donated a stem cell graft to a child with SCID.

In this sample, this clonotype turned up many times. V gene TRBV25-1 combines with J gene TRBJ1-1; D is unresolved. Germline CDR1 is MGHDK and CDR2 is SYGVNS. The V end lost 5 bases, the J end lost 1 base, and 11 bases lay between the germline ends. There are 14 residues in the CDR3. CDR3 region: CASSQTPQNTEAFF. CDR3 coding DNA: TGTGCCAGCAGTCAGACCCCCCAGAACACTGAAGCTTTCTTT. Using reference TRBV25-1 and TRBJ1-1 for the parts outside the CDR3, the full variable domain is EADIYQTPRYLVIGTGKKITLECSQTMGHDKMYWYQQDPGMELHLIHYSYGVNSTEKGDLSSESTVSRIRTEHFPLTLESARPSHTSQYLCASSQTPQNTEAFFGQGTRLTVV.

There are many counts of this clonotype. This chain connects TRBV6-5 to TRBJ1-3; a weak D match, TRBD1 (6 bases). Germline CDR1 is MNHEY and CDR2 is SVGAGI. This CDR3 has 17 amino acids. V shed 0 bases and J shed 0 bases, with 12 bases lying between them. The CDR3 sequence: CASSYSGTLHSGNTIYF. The CDR3 bases are TGTGCCAGCAGTTACTCAGGGACACTTCACTCTGGAAACACCATATATTTT.

This clonotype has just a few counts. This chain joins TRBV18 and TRBJ1-5; D not resolved. This CDR3 is built from 13 residues. Trimming took 5 bases from V and 10 from J, leaving 15 bases between them. Germline CDR1 reads KGHSH; CDR2 reads LQKENI. This CDR3 is CASSELGGQPQHF. The CDR3 nucleotides are TGTGCCAGCTCAGAATTAGGCGGGCAACCCCAGCATTTT. Variable domain in full (rest from reference TRBV18 and TRBJ1-5): NAGVMQNPRHLVRRRGQEARLRCSPMKGHSHVYWYRQLPEEGLKFMVYLQKENIIDESGMPKERFSAEFPKEGPSILRIQQVVRGDSAAYFCASSELGGQPQHFGDGTRLSIL.

This clonotype was seen at least ten times. CDR3 sequence: CAIMGQIEQFF. The DNA of the CDR3 is TGTGCCATCATGGGACAGATCGAACAGTTCTTC. The V and J genes are TRBV6-1 and TRBJ2-1; 7 bases line up with TRBD1. CDR1 is MNHNS, CDR2 SASEGT, per germline. The CDR3 spans 11 residues. Germline trimming cut 10 bases from V and 13 bases from J; bases unmatched to any gene: 10.

This clonotype was counted at least ten times. V is TRBV6-6 and J is TRBJ1-1; 7 bases line up with TRBD1. Germline V gives CDR1 MNHNY, CDR2 SVGAGI (reference sequence). The CDR3 contains 11 residues. After removal of 7 bases from V and 11 bases from J, the junction contained 7 bases not matched to a gene. DNA for the CDR3: TGTGCCAGCATATTACAGGGGAGGGCTTTCTTT. It yields the protein CASILQGRAFF.

This clonotype showed up just a few times. The V call is TRBV4-3, the J call TRBJ1-1; no firm D call. In germline, CDR1 is LGHNA, CDR2 YSLEER. The V end lost 0 bases, the J end lost 7 bases, and 15 bases lay between the germline ends. This CDR3 contains 15 residues. DNA of the CDR3: TGCGCCAGCAGCCAAGAGGGCTCGAGGCGGAGTGAAGCTTTCTTT. Translation gives CASSQEGSRRSEAFF.

Many counts were recorded for this clonotype. The rearrangement links TRBV6-5 to TRBJ2-3; D uncertain. The V end was cut by 6 bases, the J end by 2 bases, with 9 bases between. CDR3 length: 13 residues. Germline-derived CDR1 and CDR2 are MNHEY and SVGAGI. CDR3 protein: CASSLGFTDTQYF. The CDR3 DNA reads as TGTGCCAGCAGCCTCGGGTTCACAGATACGCAGTATTTT.

The gene calls are TRBV28 and TRBJ2-3; perhaps TRBD1 as D (5 bases). The CDR3 spans 14 residues. V lost 7 bases to trimming and J lost 4 bases, with 15 bases between them. Germline-derived CDR1 and CDR2 are MDHEN and SYDVKM. The CDR3 region is CASNPRGISDTQYF. Written as DNA, the CDR3 is TGTGCCAGCAATCCTAGGGGAATCTCAGATACGCAGTATTTT. Based on the CDR3 plus reference TRBV28 and TRBJ2-3, the full variable domain is DVKVTQSSRYLVKRTGEKVFLECVQDMDHENMFWYRQDPGLGLRLIYFSYDVKMKEKGDIPEGYSVSREKKERFSLILESASTNQTSMYLCASNPRGISDTQYFGPGTRLTVL.

This clonotype was detected ten times or more. The V and J genes are TRBV12-3 or TRBV12-4 and TRBJ1-3; unclear D gene. The CDR3 is made up of 15 amino acids. V was clipped by 2 bases and J by 0 bases, with 8 bases between them. In DNA form, the CDR3 reads TGTGCCAGCAGTTTATATGCTTCCTCTGGAAACACCATATATTTT. It encodes CASSLYASSGNTIYF.

This clonotype was observed many times. This chain connects TRBV20-1 to TRBJ2-1; a possible D gene is TRBD1 (6 bases). The CDR3 runs 16 residues. V was cut by 5 bases and J by 2 bases, with 19 bases left in between. Germline V gene data show CDR1 as DFQATT and CDR2 as SNEGSKA (reference sequence). In DNA, the CDR3 is TGCAGTGCTGCCAGGGGTCCCTCCGTCCCCTACAATGAGCAGTTCTTC. This sequence encodes CSAARGPSVPYNEQFF.

This clonotype was seen at least ten times. The J gene is TRBJ1-1, the V gene TRBV20-1, with a possible D match to TRBD1 (5 bases). The ends were cut back, 1 base at V and 7 bases at J, with 25 bases in the middle. The CDR3 contains 17 residues. Germline-derived CDR1 and CDR2 are DFQATT and SNEGSKA (reference sequence). The CDR3 loop reads CSARVWRGAEGSSEAFF. CDR3 in DNA: TGCAGTGCTAGAGTCTGGAGAGGGGCCGAAGGGTCGAGTGAAGCTTTCTTT.

V is TRBV3-1 and J is TRBJ2-5, with no clear D. Germline V gene sequence: CDR1 LGHDT, CDR2 YNNKEL (reference sequence). This CDR3 has 12 amino acids. V was pared by 1 base and J by 10 bases, with 10 bases between. This CDR3 is CASSQVGQSQYF. CDR3 DNA sequence: TGTGCCAGCAGCCAAGTAGGGCAGAGCCAGTACTTC.

This clonotype was recorded many times. CDR3 region: CASSGRVQQFF. The CDR3 DNA is TGTGCCAGCAGTGGGAGGGTACAGCAGTTCTTC. V usage is TRBV2 and J usage is TRBJ2-1, with D possibly TRBD2 on 6 matching bases. Germline V gives CDR1 SNHLY, CDR2 FYNNEI. The CDR3 has 11 amino acids. The V end lost 4 bases, the J end lost 11 bases, and 9 bases lay between the germline ends. Using reference TRBV2 and TRBJ2-1 for the parts outside the CDR3, the full variable domain is EPEVTQTPSHQVTQMGQEVILRCVPISNHLYFYWYRQILGQKVEFLVSFYNNEISEKSEIFDDQFSVERPDGSNFTLKIRSTKLEDSAMYFCASSGRVQQFFGPGTRLTVL.

Points on this clonotype: The junction differs from germline at one of its ends, possibly a read error. The V and J genes are TRBV4-3 and TRBJ1-1; the D is unclear. This CDR3 region has 17 residues. Germline V gene lookup returns CDR1 LGHNA and CDR2 YSLEER. The CDR3 sequence is CASGQNLYSSWNTEAFF. DNA for the CDR3: TGCGCCAGCGGCCAAAATCTCTACAGTTCATGGAACACTGAAGCTTTCTTT.

This clonotype was counted ten times or more. The V gene is TRBV9, the J gene TRBJ2-3; D unresolved. With 0 bases removed from V and 4 bases from J, the gap between germline ends came to 12 bases. Germline lookup yields CDR1 SGDLS and CDR2 YYNGEE. This CDR3 comprises 15 residues. CDR3 residues: CASSVDRVSADTQYF. The CDR3 DNA sequence: TGTGCCAGCAGCGTAGATCGGGTCAGCGCAGATACGCAGTATTTT. Based on the CDR3 plus reference TRBV9 and TRBJ2-3, the full variable domain is DSGVTQTPKHLITATGQRVTLRCSPRSGDLSVYWYQQSLDQGLQFLIQYYNGEERAKGNILERFSAQQFPDLHSELNLSSLELGDSALYFCASSVDRVSADTQYFGPGTRLTVL.

This clonotype was counted at least ten times. This chain connects TRBV20-1 to TRBJ2-7; no reliable D call. V was pared by 2 bases and J by 2 bases, with 10 bases between. Germline V lookup: CDR1 DFQATT, CDR2 SNEGSKA (reference sequence). This CDR3 contains 13 residues. Written as DNA, the CDR3 is TGCAGTGCTAGACTCGACGGAGCCTACGAGCAGTACTTC. Residues: CSARLDGAYEQYF.

This clonotype was observed at least ten times. This CDR3 reads CSAQPQVQAAEAFF. CDR3 nucleotides: TGCAGTGCTCAACCACAGGTTCAGGCCGCTGAAGCTTTCTTT. V usage is TRBV20-1 and J usage is TRBJ1-1; the D gene is possibly TRBD1 (5 bases). The CDR3 consists of 14 residues. Per germline, CDR1 DFQATT and CDR2 SNEGSKA (reference sequence). V gave up 5 bases and J gave up 6 bases, with 19 bases separating them.

This clonotype appeared many times. The chain has TRBV5-1 and TRBJ2-7; TRBD1 aligns across 10 bases. The CDR3 totals 14 residues. Germline loops: CDR1 SGHRS, CDR2 YFSETQ. V trimming: 2 bases; J trimming: 6 bases; junction bases outside the gene matches: 5. The chain's CDR3 is CASSFGTGDFEQYF. CDR3 in DNA: TGCGCCAGCAGCTTTGGGACAGGGGATTTCGAGCAGTACTTC.

This clonotype was detected many times. The rearrangement links TRBV29-1 to TRBJ1-3; no reliable D call. Germline-derived CDR1 and CDR2 are SQVTM and ANQGSEA. Deletions cut 7 bases from V and 0 bases from J, with 4 bases between. The CDR3 is 11 amino acids. The CDR3 region is CSARSGNTIYF. The DNA for the CDR3 is TGCAGCGCTCGCTCTGGAAACACCATATATTTT.

This clonotype appeared many times. The gene calls are TRBV5-1 and TRBJ2-1, with D maybe TRBD2 (7 bases). Germline V CDR1 and CDR2: SGHRS, YFSETQ. The germline V and J ends were trimmed by 1 base and 8 bases, with 22 bases remaining between them. The CDR3 is 17 residues long. The CDR3 DNA follows: TGCGCCAGCAGCTTGACTCCAACTTTTGGGGGGGCCGATGAGCAGTTCTTC. This sequence encodes CASSLTPTFGGADEQFF.

Ten or more counts support this clonotype. The rearrangement joins TRBV3-1 to TRBJ1-5; D is unclear. The V end was cut by 1 base, the J end by 5 bases, with 12 bases between. CDR1 and CDR2 from the germline V gene are LGHDT and YNNKEL (reference sequence). This CDR3 region has 15 residues. The CDR3 nucleotides are TGTGCCAGCAGCCAAGTATGGAGTACCGATCAGCCCCAGCATTTT. It codes for CASSQVWSTDQPQHF.

This clonotype showed up many times. The V gene is TRBV20-1, the J gene TRBJ2-1; 10 bases are a match to TRBD2. The CDR3 runs to 15 residues. V dropped 6 bases and J dropped 5; count of bases not matched to a gene: 10. Germline V CDR1 and CDR2: DFQATT, SNEGSKA (reference sequence). CDR3 DNA: TGCAGTGCCCCGGGCAGCGGGGGGGCGAACAATGAGCAGTTCTTC. It specifies CSAPGSGGANNEQFF.

This clonotype was counted between two and nine times. The V gene is TRBV11-3, the J gene TRBJ2-1, with D possibly TRBD2 on 7 matching bases. V lost 6 bases, J lost 9 bases, and 12 bases lay in between. The CDR3 covers 12 residues. CDR1 and CDR2 (germline): SGHNT, YENEEA. DNA of the CDR3: TGTGCCAGCAGGGGCGGGGGCCTTGAGCAGTTCTTC. It specifies CASRGGGLEQFF.

This clonotype was observed many times. V usage is TRBV5-1 and J usage is TRBJ2-5; D ambiguous. Germline assignment: CDR1 SGHRS and CDR2 YFSETQ. The CDR3 extends over 14 amino acids. Trimming removed 2 bases from V and 4 bases from J, with 12 bases in between. The CDR3 region is CASSLNTGRETQYF. CDR3 nucleotides: TGCGCCAGCAGCTTAAATACGGGTAGAGAGACCCAGTACTTC. Full variable domain (missing parts from reference TRBV5-1 and TRBJ2-5): KAGVTQTPRYLIKTRGQQVTLSCSPISGHRSVSWYQQTPGQGLQFLFEYFSETQRNKGNFPGRFSGRQFSNSRSEMNVSTLELGDSALYLCASSLNTGRETQYFGPGTRLLVL.

The chain has TRBV18 and TRBJ2-1; D not certain. The germline V and J ends were trimmed by 3 bases and 8 bases, with 8 bases remaining between them. This CDR3 region has 12 residues. The germline CDR1 and CDR2 sequences are KGHSH and LQKENI. In DNA, the CDR3 is TGTGCCAGCTCACCCGGATTCGATGAGCAGTTCTTC. Amino acid sequence: CASSPGFDEQFF.

This clonotype was seen many times. V gene TRBV5-5 combines with J gene TRBJ2-5; possibly TRBD1 or TRBD2 for D (5 bases each). The ends were cut back, 0 bases at V and 4 bases at J, with 7 bases in the middle. The CDR3 extends over 13 amino acids. Germline lookup yields CDR1 SGHKS and CDR2 YYEKEE (reference sequence). CDR3 amino acids: CASSLAGTETQYF. DNA for the CDR3: TGTGCCAGCAGCTTGGCAGGGACAGAGACCCAGTACTTC.

The table lists this clonotype with many counts. The rearrangement links TRBV2 to TRBJ2-1; D unclear. The V end lost 5 bases, the J end lost 5 bases, and 10 bases lay between the germline ends. Germline CDR1 is SNHLY and CDR2 is FYNNEI. This CDR3 spans 13 amino acids. The CDR3 sequence is CASSPILDNEQFF. CDR3 sequence (DNA): TGTGCCAGCAGTCCTATCCTTGACAATGAGCAGTTCTTC.

This clonotype has at least ten counts. This chain connects TRBV6-1 to TRBJ2-3, with D perhaps matching TRBD2 (5 bases). The V end lost 6 bases, the J end lost 0 bases, and 10 bases lay between the germline ends. The CDR3 extends over 14 amino acids. CDR1 and CDR2 from the germline V gene are MNHNS and SASEGT. The CDR3 here is CASRAGGSTDTQYF. The CDR3 region has the DNA TGTGCCAGCAGGGCCGGAGGTAGCACAGATACGCAGTATTTT.